The 18 T cell receptor beta chains below were found in one sample sequenced in a study of regulatory T cells in long-lasting Graves disease. Sample time point: newly diagnosed GD, antithyroid drugs for less than 3 months. Construction of the TCR library relied on RNA isolated from PBMCs. Building of the TCR beta libraries involved iRepertoire HTBI primers and Arm-PCR of CDR3 regions. TCRdb processed the multiplex PCR reads anew with MiXCR; each CDR3 protein has one entry. The sample lists a few hundred thousand distinct CDR3 sequences; roughly 20% were seen once. These records were also assigned to another study, of T cells in Graves' hyperthyroidism and ophthalmopathy.

The sample here was peripheral blood mononuclear cells (PBMCs), taken at new diagnosis, from a patient treated with antithyroid drugs. Every receptor here comes from a woman aged 25 to 39 with Graves disease.

This clonotype was counted ten times or more. The V gene is TRBV5-1, the J gene TRBJ2-1, with no clear D. CDR1 is SGHRS, CDR2 YFSETQ, per germline. V was trimmed by 4 bases and J by 1 base, leaving 12 bases between them. The CDR3 has 15 amino acids. Here the CDR3 reads CASSPGESSYNEQFF. In DNA, the CDR3 is TGCGCCAGCAGCCCTGGTGAGTCATCCTACAATGAGCAGTTCTTC.

This clonotype was observed many times. The rearrangement joins TRBV7-9 to TRBJ2-7, with D unclear. Between the trimmed V and J ends, which lost 0 bases and 7 bases, there was a span of 10 bases. The CDR3 loop spans 13 amino acids. Germline CDR1 is SEHNR and CDR2 is FQNEAQ (reference sequence). CDR3: CASSLAYGVEQYF. The CDR3, as DNA: TGTGCCAGCAGCTTAGCGTATGGTGTTGAGCAGTACTTC. The full variable domain, its missing parts supplied by reference TRBV7-9 and TRBJ2-7, is DTGVSQNPRHKITKRGQNVTFRCDPISEHNRLYWYRQTLGQGPEFLTYFQNEAQLEKSRLLSDRFSAERPKGSFSTLEIQRTEQGDSAMYLCASSLAYGVEQYFGPGTRLTVT.

This clonotype was observed at least ten times. This rearrangement joins TRBV13 to TRBJ1-1; 7 bases match TRBD1. The CDR3 is 13 amino acids. In germline, CDR1 is PRHDT, CDR2 FYEKMQ (reference sequence). The J segment lost 3 bases and the V segment lost 6 bases, leaving 4 bases of the junction unmatched. The CDR3 DNA is TGTGCCAGCAGTCCTACAGGGGACACTGAAGCTTTCTTT. This sequence encodes CASSPTGDTEAFF.

This chain links TRBV2 with TRBJ1-1; D perhaps matches TRBD1 (5 bases). Germline V gene sequence: CDR1 SNHLY, CDR2 FYNNEI. Trimming took off 6 bases at V and 0 bases at J, with 20 bases between the two ends. The CDR3 consists of 17 residues. CDR3 protein: CASRPGWGRGMNTEAFF. The DNA of the CDR3 is TGTGCCAGCAGACCAGGGTGGGGCCGAGGGATGAACACTGAAGCTTTCTTT.

In this sample, this clonotype turned up a few times. J is TRBJ2-5 and V is TRBV18; D perhaps matches TRBD2 (6 bases). The germline CDR1 and CDR2 sequences are KGHSH and LQKENI. This CDR3 comprises 17 residues. V lost 2 bases to trimming and J lost 0 bases, with 16 bases between them. The CDR3 nucleotides are TGTGCCAGCTCACCAAACCGAGTAGCGGCTTACCAAGAGACCCAGTACTTC. Its protein product is CASSPNRVAAYQETQYF.

This clonotype was counted ten times or more. The chain joins TRBV6-2 or TRBV6-3 to TRBJ1-4; 8 positions match TRBD1. Germline CDR1 is MNHEY and CDR2 is SVGEGT. With 5 bases clipped from V and 8 bases from J, the junction kept 13 bases outside the gene matches. The CDR3 covers 16 residues. The CDR3 nucleotides are TGTGCCAGCAGTACGGTGCCAGGGGGCTATGTAGAAAAACTGTTTTTT. This codes for CASSTVPGGYVEKLFF.

V gene TRBV28 combines with J gene TRBJ1-1; 8 bases agree with TRBD1. Looked up from germline, CDR1 is MDHEN and CDR2 is SYDVKM. Trimming took 6 bases from V and 2 from J; bases not matched to a gene: 8. The CDR3 has 15 residues. Here the CDR3 reads CASRDREVFNTEAFF. The CDR3 coding sequence is TGTGCCAGCAGGGACAGGGAGGTTTTTAACACTGAAGCTTTCTTT.

The rearrangement joins TRBV4-3 to TRBJ2-3; 9 nucleotides align to TRBD2. The V gene end was trimmed by 1 base and the J gene end by 4 bases; junction bases not matched to a gene: 9. The CDR3 covers 17 residues. The germline gives CDR1 LGHNA, CDR2 YSLEER. DNA of the CDR3: TGCGCCAGCAGCCAAGCAGCGTCTAGCGGGATCTCAGATACGCAGTATTTT. This codes for CASSQAASSGISDTQYF.

This clonotype appeared many times. This rearrangement joins TRBV9 to TRBJ2-3, with no clear D. The CDR3 runs 14 residues. The germline V gene has CDR1 SGDLS and CDR2 YYNGEE. Deletions cut 0 bases from V and 6 bases from J, with 11 bases between. CDR3 coding DNA: TGTGCCAGCAGCGTAGAGGTCCTAGGGGATACGCAGTATTTT. It specifies CASSVEVLGDTQYF.

The table lists this clonotype with many counts. The V and J genes are TRBV19 and TRBJ1-6; TRBD1 matches at 8 bases. Trimming removed 7 bases from V and 7 bases from J; junction bases left unmatched: 15. Germline values: CDR1 LNHDA, CDR2 SQIVND (reference sequence). CDR3 length: 17 residues. CDR3 protein: CASTEQGVLSRNSPLHF. Here the CDR3 DNA reads TGTGCCAGTACCGAACAGGGGGTTTTATCCCGAAATTCACCCCTCCACTTT.

This clonotype was seen at least ten times. The chain recombines TRBV28 with TRBJ1-1; D not certain. CDR1 is MDHEN, CDR2 SYDVKM, per germline. Trimming shortened V by 7 bases and J by 4 bases, and 13 bases separated the two germline ends. The CDR3 runs to 13 residues. CDR3 sequence (DNA): TGTGCCAGCATAGGCAGCCTGTCCACTGAAGCTTTCTTT. Protein: CASIGSLSTEAFF.

This clonotype was found many times. The V call is TRBV20-1, the J call TRBJ1-6; tentative D call: TRBD1 (6 bases). The CDR3 contains 15 residues. The germline V gene encodes CDR1 DFQATT and CDR2 SNEGSKA (reference sequence). Trimming took off 1 base at V and 3 bases at J, with 10 bases between the two ends. The CDR3 spells CSARGTGLYNSPLHF. The CDR3 region has the DNA TGCAGTGCTAGAGGCACAGGGCTCTATAATTCACCCCTCCACTTT.

Note on this clonotype: Possible read error: a much larger clone is one base away. V usage is TRBV6-1 and J usage is TRBJ1-1; unclear D gene. With 4 bases removed from V and 2 bases from J, the gap between germline ends came to 14 bases. Germline CDR1 is MNHNS and CDR2 is SASEGT. The CDR3 spans 15 residues. The CDR3 bases are TGTGCCAGCAGTGGACGGGAGGGTCCAAACACTGAAGCTTTCTTT. Protein: CASSGREGPNTEAFF.

This clonotype was counted ten times or more. The chain is built from TRBV3-1 and TRBJ1-2, with D perhaps TRBD1 (5 bases). CDR1 is LGHDT, CDR2 YNNKEL, per germline (reference sequence). The CDR3 covers 13 residues. Trimming left V 6 bases short and J 6 bases short, with 14 bases between. In nucleotides, the CDR3 is TGTGCCAGCAGAAACCAAGGGGCTGATGGCTACACCTTC. Amino acid sequence: CASRNQGADGYTF.

This clonotype was observed at least ten times. The V call is TRBV6-1, the J call TRBJ2-6; 9 bases are a match to TRBD1. Trimming took 6 bases from V and 0 from J; bases not matched to a gene: 3. The CDR3 has 16 residues. From germline, CDR1 is MNHNS and CDR2 SASEGT. DNA of the CDR3: TGTGCCAGCAGGCCGGGACAGGGCTCTGGGGCCAACGTCCTGACTTTC. It codes for CASRPGQGSGANVLTF.

With regard to this clonotype: A far larger clone differs by one base, so this is likely a read error. V gene TRBV3-1 combines with J gene TRBJ2-1; 12 bases map to TRBD2. Per the germline V gene, CDR1 is LGHDT and CDR2 is YNNKEL (reference sequence). The CDR3 is 18 residues long. The trim removed 7 bases at V and 1 base at J, leaving 11 bases unmatched. The CDR3 nucleotides are TGTGCCAGCACCCGGACTAGCGGGGAGGCCAGATCCTACAATGAGCAGTTCTTC. It yields the protein CASTRTSGEARSYNEQFF.

This clonotype was seen many times. The rearrangement links TRBV6-2 or TRBV6-3 to TRBJ2-2; TRBD2 matches at 8 bases. This CDR3 comprises 16 residues. Looked up from germline, CDR1 is MNHEY and CDR2 is SVGEGT. With V trimmed by 7 bases and J by 4 bases, 11 bases remained unmatched. The CDR3 here is CASKNAAGGLTGELFF. The CDR3, as DNA: TGTGCCAGCAAAAACGCGGCGGGGGGCCTCACCGGGGAGCTGTTTTTT.

Many counts were recorded for this clonotype. This sequence joins TRBV28 and TRBJ2-5; 12 bases map to TRBD2. Trimming at V came to 6 bases and at J to 4 bases, leaving 12 bases not matched to a gene. The CDR3 has 17 residues. Germline V lookup: CDR1 MDHEN, CDR2 SYDVKM. For the CDR3, the DNA is TGTGCCAGCAGCCCCATACCACTAGCGGGAGGCGGAGAGACCCAGTACTTC. This encodes CASSPIPLAGGGETQYF.